These T cell receptor beta chains were read from a single sample in a study of shared clonotypes between healthy human individuals. The method was immunoSEQ multiplex PCR; TCRdb's version includes in-frame clones alone and lacks a portion of them. The top ten hold about 9.3% of the sample, which has roughly 330,000 clones, around 74% seen once. The sequenced sample was memory CD4+ T cells sorted from blood. The origin of the receptors is a man between 25 and 39 years old in good health. Both conserved end residues are part of each CDR3. The order of the fields is D gene, J gene, clone size, V gene, CDR3 DNA, CDR3 protein. D genes are given only for firm matches. Not every row has a clone size; where given, it reads once, few, many or a size class.

>TRBD1|TRBJ2-5|NA|TRBV6-5
TGTGCCAGCAGTTACTCGGAGGACAGGGGGGAGACCCAGTACTTC
CASSYSEDRGETQYF
>NA|TRBJ1-1|once|TRBV19
TGTGCCAGTAGTCTGGGATGGGGTGACACTGAAGCTTTCTTT
CASSLGWGDTEAFF
>NA|TRBJ2-3|many|TRBV9
TGTGCCAGCAGCGTTTTAGGGGCGAAAACAGATACGCAGTATTTT
CASSVLGAKTDTQYF
>NA|TRBJ2-5|NA|TRBV2
TGTGCCAGCAGTGATACGGGACAAGAGACCCAGTACTTC
CASSDTGQETQYF
>NA|TRBJ2-1|many|TRBV6-5
TGTGCCAGCAGTTGGCACAATGAGCAGTTCTTC
CASSWHNEQFF
>NA|TRBJ1-4|NA|TRBV10-1
TGCGCCAGCAGTGCGTTCCAGGGGCGAGGAAAACTGTTTTTT
CASSAFQGRGKLFF
>TRBD2|TRBJ2-5|NA|TRBV2
TGTGCCAGCAACGGGGCTAGCGGGATGGGAGAGACCCAGTACTTC
CASNGASGMGETQYF
>NA|TRBJ1-2|NA|TRBV6-6
TGTGCCAGCAGTTATGGGGCAGACGGGATCTATGGCTACACCTTC
CASSYGADGIYGYTF
>NA|TRBJ2-2|NA|TRBV5-5
TGTGCCAGCCTATTTAGGACGCCAGACACCGGGGAGCTGTTTTTT
CASLFRTPDTGELFF
>TRBD2|TRBJ2-3|NA|TRBV5-4
TGTGCCAGCAGCCGGGAACTAGCGGCCCTTGGCACAGATACGCAGTATTTT
CASSRELAALGTDTQYF
>TRBD2|TRBJ2-2|NA|TRBV7-6
TGTGCCGCCGCCGGCGGGAGGTTCAACACCGGGGAGCTGTTTTTT
CAAAGGRFNTGELFF
>NA|TRBJ2-3|few|TRBV6-6
TGTGCCAGCAGGGGGGGGCTTAGCACAGATACGCAGTATTTT
CASRGGLSTDTQYF
>TRBD1|TRBJ1-4|once|TRBV7-2
TGTGCCAGCAGCTTAGGCCCGGGACAGGGGCAGGAAAAACTGTTTTTT
CASSLGPGQGQEKLFF
>TRBD2|TRBJ2-3|NA|TRBV2
TGTGCCAGCAGTCTAGCGGGAGACGCAGATACGCAGTATTTT
CASSLAGDADTQYF
>NA|TRBJ1-1|NA|TRBV2
TGTGCCAGCAGTTGGGGGAGCACTGAAGCTTTCTTT
CASSWGSTEAFF
>TRBD2|TRBJ2-1|NA|TRBV4-2
TGTGCCAGCAGCCAAGGAACTCTAGCGGGATGGAATGAGCAGTTCTTC
CASSQGTLAGWNEQFF
>NA|TRBJ1-1|NA|TRBV28
TGTGCCAGCAGGGCCATGGAGGGGGAGGGCACTGAAGCTTTCTTT
CASRAMEGEGTEAFF
>NA|TRBJ2-5|NA|TRBV5-1
TGCGCCAGCAGCTTGGCAGCGGGTGCCGAGACCCAGTACTTC
CASSLAAGAETQYF
>NA|TRBJ2-5|NA|TRBV30
TGTGCCTGGAGAGGGGGGACTAATGTTAGGTACCAAGAGACCCAGTACTTC
CAWRGGTNVRYQETQYF
>TRBD1|TRBJ1-2|NA|TRBV7-9
TGTGCCAGCAGCGTAACCGTCAAGGGACAGGGGACCCAGGTCGCCTTC
CASSVTVKGQGTQVAF
>TRBD2|TRBJ2-7|NA|TRBV5-5
TGTGCCAGCAGCTTGGACCCTAGCGGGTACTACGAGCAGTACTTC
CASSLDPSGYYEQYF
>NA|TRBJ2-2|NA|TRBV7-8
TGTGCCAGCAGCTTAGGCGGGAACACCGGGGAGCTGTTTTTT
CASSLGGNTGELFF
>NA|TRBJ2-3|NA|TRBV5-4
TGTGCCAGCAGCTTGGCAGGGACAGATACGCAGTATTTT
CASSLAGTDTQYF
>NA|TRBJ2-2|NA|TRBV10-3
TGTGCCATCACTAGCGAACCGAACACCGGGGAGCTGTTTTTT
CAITSEPNTGELFF
>NA|TRBJ2-2|many|TRBV18
TGTGCCAGCTCACCAAAGGGAGAGGCTAGCGGGGAGCTGTTTTTT
CASSPKGEASGELFF
>NA|TRBJ2-5|few|TRBV11-2
TGTGCCAGCAGCTTATCAACGGGATTAGAGACCCAGTACTTC
CASSLSTGLETQYF
>NA|TRBJ1-2|NA|TRBV19
TGTGCCAGTAGTACGGTTATCACCGCCTATGGCTACACCTTC
CASSTVITAYGYTF
>TRBD1|TRBJ2-7|few|TRBV6-4
TGTGCCAGCAGTGGGGGACAGGGGATTCGTTACGAGCAGTACTTC
CASSGGQGIRYEQYF
>TRBD2|TRBJ2-7|NA|TRBV6-5
TGTGCCAGCAGTTACAGAACTAGCGGGAGGGCTGGCGAGCAGTACTTC
CASSYRTSGRAGEQYF
>TRBD2|TRBJ2-2|NA|TRBV5-8
TGTGCCAGCAGCCCGGGACTAGCGAACACCGGGGAGCTGTTTTTT
CASSPGLANTGELFF
>TRBD1|TRBJ2-3|NA|TRBV15
TGTGCCACCAGCAGAGTTGACAGGGCAGATACGCAGTATTTT
CATSRVDRADTQYF
>TRBD1|TRBJ2-6|NA|TRBV6-5
TGTGCCAGTACAACCAGGGGGAGGGCCAACGTCCTGACTTTC
CASTTRGRANVLTF
>TRBD2|TRBJ2-1|NA|TRBV28
TGTGCCAGCAGAATCCCGGGACTAGCATCCTACAATGAGCAGTTCTTC
CASRIPGLASYNEQFF
>NA|TRBJ1-1|NA|TRBV2
TGTGCCAGCCGACTAGTATTGAACACTGAAGCTTTCTTT
CASRLVLNTEAFF
>NA|TRBJ2-1|NA|TRBV6-6
TGTGCCAGCAGTTACGGGAGTAGCGAGCAGTTCTTC
CASSYGSSEQFF
>TRBD1|TRBJ1-3|NA|TRBV7-9
TGTGCCAGCCAGGGGGGGGCCAACTCTGGAAACACCATATATTTT
CASQGGANSGNTIYF
>NA|TRBJ1-4|NA|TRBV2
TGTGCCAGCAGTGAAGCCAGGGTAGCTAATGAAAAACTGTTTTTT
CASSEARVANEKLFF
>NA|TRBJ2-1|NA|TRBV11-2
TGTGCCAGCAGCCAGGAGCGAGGGCAGTTCTTC
CASSQERGQFF
>NA|TRBJ2-3|NA|TRBV5-1
TGCGCCAGCAGCTTGGGCGGACAGTCGGCAGATACGCAGTATTTT
CASSLGGQSADTQYF
>NA|TRBJ2-1|NA|TRBV7-9
TGTGCCAGCAGCAGCCGGGAAACCAATGAGCAGTTCTTC
CASSSRETNEQFF
>NA|TRBJ2-1|NA|TRBV29-1
TGCAGCGTTGAAGGTCTGCGCGGGGTACAGTTCTTC
CSVEGLRGVQFF